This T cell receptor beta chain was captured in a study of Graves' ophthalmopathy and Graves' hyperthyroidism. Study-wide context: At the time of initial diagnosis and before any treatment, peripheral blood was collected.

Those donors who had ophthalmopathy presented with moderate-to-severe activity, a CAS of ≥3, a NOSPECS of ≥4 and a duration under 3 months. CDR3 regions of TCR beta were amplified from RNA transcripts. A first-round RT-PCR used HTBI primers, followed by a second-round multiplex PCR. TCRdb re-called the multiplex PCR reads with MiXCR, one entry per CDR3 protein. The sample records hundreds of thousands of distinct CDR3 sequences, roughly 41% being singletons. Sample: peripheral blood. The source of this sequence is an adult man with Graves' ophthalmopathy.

The chain's CDR3 is CASSFGDRGLEQYF. The CDR3 DNA follows: TGTGCCAGCAGTTTTGGGGACAGGGGGCTCGAGCAGTACTTC. V is TRBV12-3 or TRBV12-4 and J is TRBJ2-7, with 12 bases that match TRBD1. Unmatched junction bases numbered 3, after V lost 3 bases and J lost 6 bases. This CDR3 has 14 residues.